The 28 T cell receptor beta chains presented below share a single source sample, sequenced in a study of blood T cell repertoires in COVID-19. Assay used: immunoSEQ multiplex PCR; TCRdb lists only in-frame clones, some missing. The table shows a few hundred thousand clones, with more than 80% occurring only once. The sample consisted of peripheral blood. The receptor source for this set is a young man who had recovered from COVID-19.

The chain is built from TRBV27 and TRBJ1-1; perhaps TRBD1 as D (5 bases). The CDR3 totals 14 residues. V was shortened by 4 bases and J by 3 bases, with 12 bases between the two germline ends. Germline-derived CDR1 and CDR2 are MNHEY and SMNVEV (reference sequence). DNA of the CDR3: TGTGCCAGCAGTTATGGGGGGGTGGACACTGAAGCTTTCTTT. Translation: CASSYGGVDTEAFF.

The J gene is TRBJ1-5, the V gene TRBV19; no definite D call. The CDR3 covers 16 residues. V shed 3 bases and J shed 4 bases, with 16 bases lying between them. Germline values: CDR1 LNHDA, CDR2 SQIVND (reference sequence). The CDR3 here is CASSILWQIPNQPQHF. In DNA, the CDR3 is TGTGCCAGTAGTATTCTGTGGCAGATCCCGAATCAGCCCCAGCATTTT.

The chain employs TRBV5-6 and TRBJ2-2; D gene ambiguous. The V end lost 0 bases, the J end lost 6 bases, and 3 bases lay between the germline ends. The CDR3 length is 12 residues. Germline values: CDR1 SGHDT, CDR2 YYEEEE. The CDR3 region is CASSLVSGELFF. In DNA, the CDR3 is TGTGCCAGCAGCTTGGTCTCCGGGGAGCTGTTTTTT.

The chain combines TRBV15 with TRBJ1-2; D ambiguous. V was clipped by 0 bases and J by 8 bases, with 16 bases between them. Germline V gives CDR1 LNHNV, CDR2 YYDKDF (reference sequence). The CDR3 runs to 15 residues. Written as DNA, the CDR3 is TGTGCCACCAGCAGAGATAGCCCGGATCCGCGGGGCTACACCTTC. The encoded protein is CATSRDSPDPRGYTF. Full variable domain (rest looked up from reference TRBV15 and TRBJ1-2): DAMVIQNPRYQVTQFGKPVTLSCSQTLNHNVMYWYQQKSSQAPKLLFHYYDKDFNNEADTPDNFQSRRPNTSFCFLDIRSPGLGDTAMYLCATSRDSPDPRGYTFGSGTRLTVV.

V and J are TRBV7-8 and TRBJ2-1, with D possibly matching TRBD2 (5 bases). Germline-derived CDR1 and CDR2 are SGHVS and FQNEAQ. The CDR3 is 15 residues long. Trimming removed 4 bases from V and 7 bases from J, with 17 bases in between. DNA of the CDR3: TGTGCCAGCAGCTCGGGGATCGGTCAGAGGAATGAGCAGTTCTTC. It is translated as CASSSGIGQRNEQFF.

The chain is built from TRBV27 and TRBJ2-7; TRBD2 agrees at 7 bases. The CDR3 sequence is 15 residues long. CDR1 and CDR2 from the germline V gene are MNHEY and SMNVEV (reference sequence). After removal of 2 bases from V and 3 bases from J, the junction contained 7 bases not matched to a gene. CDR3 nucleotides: TGTGCCAGCAGTTTAGCCGGGGGAGGGATCTACGAGCAGTACTTC. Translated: CASSLAGGGIYEQYF.

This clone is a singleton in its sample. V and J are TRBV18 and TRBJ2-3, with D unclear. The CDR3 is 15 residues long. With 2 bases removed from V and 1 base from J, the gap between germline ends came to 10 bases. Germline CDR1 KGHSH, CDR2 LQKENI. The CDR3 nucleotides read TGTGCCAGCTCACCATTCCCCCGGGGCACAGATACGCAGTATTTT. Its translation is CASSPFPRGTDTQYF. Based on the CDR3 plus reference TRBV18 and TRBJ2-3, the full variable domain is NAGVMQNPRHLVRRRGQEARLRCSPMKGHSHVYWYRQLPEEGLKFMVYLQKENIIDESGMPKERFSAEFPKEGPSILRIQQVVRGDSAAYFCASSPFPRGTDTQYFGPGTRLTVL.

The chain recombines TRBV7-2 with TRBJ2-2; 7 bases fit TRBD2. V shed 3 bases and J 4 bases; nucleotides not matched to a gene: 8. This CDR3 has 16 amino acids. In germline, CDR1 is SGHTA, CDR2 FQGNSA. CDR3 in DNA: TGTGCCAGCAGCTTTTACGCGGGGGTGGGCACCGGGGAGCTGTTTTTT. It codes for CASSFYAGVGTGELFF.

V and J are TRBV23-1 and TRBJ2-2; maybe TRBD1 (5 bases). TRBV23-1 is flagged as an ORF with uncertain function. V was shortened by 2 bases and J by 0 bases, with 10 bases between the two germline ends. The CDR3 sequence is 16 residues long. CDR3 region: CASSQPSGSNTGELFF. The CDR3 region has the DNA TGCGCCAGCAGTCAACCTTCAGGGTCGAACACCGGGGAGCTGTTTTTT.

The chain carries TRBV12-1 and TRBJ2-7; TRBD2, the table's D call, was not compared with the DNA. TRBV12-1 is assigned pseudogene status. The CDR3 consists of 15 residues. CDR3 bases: TGTGCCAGCAGCTTTATCAGCGGGAGCTCCTACGAGCAGTACTTC. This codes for CASSFISGSSYEQYF.

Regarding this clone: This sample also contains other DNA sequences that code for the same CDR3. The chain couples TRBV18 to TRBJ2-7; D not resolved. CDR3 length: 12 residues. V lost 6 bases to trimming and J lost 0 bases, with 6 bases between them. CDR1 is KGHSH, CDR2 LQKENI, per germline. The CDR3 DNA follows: TGTGCCAGCTCCCCGAGCTCCTACGAGCAGTACTTC. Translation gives CASSPSSYEQYF.

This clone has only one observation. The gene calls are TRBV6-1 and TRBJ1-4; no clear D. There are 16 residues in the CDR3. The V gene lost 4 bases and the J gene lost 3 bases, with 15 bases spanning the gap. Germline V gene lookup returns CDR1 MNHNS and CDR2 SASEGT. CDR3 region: CASSAHHVNSNEKLFF. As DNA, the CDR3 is TGTGCCAGCAGTGCCCACCACGTCAACTCTAATGAAAAACTGTTTTTT.

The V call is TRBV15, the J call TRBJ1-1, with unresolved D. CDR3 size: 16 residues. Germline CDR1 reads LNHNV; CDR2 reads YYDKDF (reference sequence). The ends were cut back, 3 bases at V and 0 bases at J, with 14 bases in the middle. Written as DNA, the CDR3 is TGTGCCACCAGCAGTTGGTCTCGAGGGATGAACACTGAAGCTTTCTTT. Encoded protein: CATSSWSRGMNTEAFF.

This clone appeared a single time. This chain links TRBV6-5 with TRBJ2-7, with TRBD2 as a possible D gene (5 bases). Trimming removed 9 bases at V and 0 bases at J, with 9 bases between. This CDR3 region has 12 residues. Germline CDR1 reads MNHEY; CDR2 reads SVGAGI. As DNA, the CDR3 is TGTGCCAGTAGCGCGAGCTCCTACGAGCAGTACTTC. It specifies CASSASSYEQYF.

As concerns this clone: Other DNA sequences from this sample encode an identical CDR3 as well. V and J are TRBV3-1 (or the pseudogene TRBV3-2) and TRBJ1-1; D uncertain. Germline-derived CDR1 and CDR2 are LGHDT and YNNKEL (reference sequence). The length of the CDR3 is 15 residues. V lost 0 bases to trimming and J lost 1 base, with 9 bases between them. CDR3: CASSQESARNTEAFF. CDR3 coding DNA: TGTGCCAGCAGCCAAGAAAGCGCCAGGAACACTGAAGCTTTCTTT.

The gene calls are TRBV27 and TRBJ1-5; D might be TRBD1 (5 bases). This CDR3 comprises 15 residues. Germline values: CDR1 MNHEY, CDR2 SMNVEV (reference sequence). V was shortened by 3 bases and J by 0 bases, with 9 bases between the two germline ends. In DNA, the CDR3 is TGTGCCAGCAGTTTGAACAGGAATAGCAATCAGCCCCAGCATTTT. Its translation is CASSLNRNSNQPQHF.

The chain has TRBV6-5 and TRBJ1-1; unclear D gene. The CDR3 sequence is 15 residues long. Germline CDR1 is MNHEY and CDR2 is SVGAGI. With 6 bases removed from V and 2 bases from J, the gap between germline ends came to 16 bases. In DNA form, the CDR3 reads TGTGCCAGCAGCGTTCCCAGGAGGGCTAACACTGAAGCTTTCTTT. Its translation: CASSVPRRANTEAFF.

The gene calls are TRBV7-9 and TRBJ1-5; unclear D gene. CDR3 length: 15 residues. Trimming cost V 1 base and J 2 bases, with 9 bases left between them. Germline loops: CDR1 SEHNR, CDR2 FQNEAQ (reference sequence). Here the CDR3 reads CASSLGGGGNQPQHF. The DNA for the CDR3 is TGTGCCAGCAGCTTAGGTGGCGGAGGCAATCAGCCCCAGCATTTT.

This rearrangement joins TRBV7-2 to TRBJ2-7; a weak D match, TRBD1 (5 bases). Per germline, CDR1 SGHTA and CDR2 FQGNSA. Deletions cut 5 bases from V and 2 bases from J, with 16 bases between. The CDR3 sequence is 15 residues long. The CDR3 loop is CASSPPSLGPYEQYF. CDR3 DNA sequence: TGTGCCAGCAGCCCCCCGTCACTGGGGCCCTACGAGCAGTACTTC.

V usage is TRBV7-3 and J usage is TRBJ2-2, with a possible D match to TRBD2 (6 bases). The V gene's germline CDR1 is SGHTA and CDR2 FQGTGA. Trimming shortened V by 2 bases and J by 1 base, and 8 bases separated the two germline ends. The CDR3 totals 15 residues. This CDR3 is CASSLAGMNTGELFF. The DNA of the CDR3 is TGTGCCAGCAGCTTAGCGGGGATGAACACCGGGGAGCTGTTTTTT.

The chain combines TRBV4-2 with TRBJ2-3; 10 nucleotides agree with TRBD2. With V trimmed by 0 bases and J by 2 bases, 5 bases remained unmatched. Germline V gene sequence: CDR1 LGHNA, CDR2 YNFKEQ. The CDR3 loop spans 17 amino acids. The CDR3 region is CASSQEALAGNTDTQYF. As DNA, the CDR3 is TGTGCCAGCAGCCAAGAGGCACTAGCGGGGAACACAGATACGCAGTATTTT.

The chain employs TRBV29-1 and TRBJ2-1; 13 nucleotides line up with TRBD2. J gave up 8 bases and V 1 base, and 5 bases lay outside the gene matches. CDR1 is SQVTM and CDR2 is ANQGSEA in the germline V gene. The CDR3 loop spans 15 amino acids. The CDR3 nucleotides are TGCAGCGTTGAAGGGACTAGCGGGAGTTTCGATGAGCAGTTCTTC. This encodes CSVEGTSGSFDEQFF.

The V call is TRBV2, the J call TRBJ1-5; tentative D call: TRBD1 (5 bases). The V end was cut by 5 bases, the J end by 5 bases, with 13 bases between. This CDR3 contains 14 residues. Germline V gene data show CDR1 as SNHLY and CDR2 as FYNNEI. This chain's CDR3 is CASSRGGWDQPQHF. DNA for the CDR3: TGTGCCAGCAGTCGGGGGGGGTGGGATCAGCCCCAGCATTTT.

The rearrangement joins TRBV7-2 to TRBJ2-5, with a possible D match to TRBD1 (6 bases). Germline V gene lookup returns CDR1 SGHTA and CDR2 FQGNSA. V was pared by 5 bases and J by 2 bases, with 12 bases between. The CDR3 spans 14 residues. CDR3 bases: TGTGCCAGCAGCCCGGGACATACACAAGAGACCCAGTACTTC. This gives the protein CASSPGHTQETQYF.

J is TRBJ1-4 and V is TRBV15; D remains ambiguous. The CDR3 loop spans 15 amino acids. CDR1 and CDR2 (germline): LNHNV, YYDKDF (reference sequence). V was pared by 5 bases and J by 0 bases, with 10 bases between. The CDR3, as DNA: TGTGCCACCAGCCTAACCCCCGCAACTAATGAAAAACTGTTTTTT. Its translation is CATSLTPATNEKLFF.

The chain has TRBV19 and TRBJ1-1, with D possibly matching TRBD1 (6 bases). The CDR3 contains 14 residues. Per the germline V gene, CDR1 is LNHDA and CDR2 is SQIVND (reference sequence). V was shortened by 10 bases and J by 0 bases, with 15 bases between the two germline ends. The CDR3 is CATRPTGLNTEAFF. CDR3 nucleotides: TGTGCCACCCGCCCGACAGGATTGAACACTGAAGCTTTCTTT. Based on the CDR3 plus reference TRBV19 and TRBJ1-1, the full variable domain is DGGITQSPKYLFRKEGQNVTLSCEQNLNHDAMYWYRQDPGQGLRLIYYSQIVNDFQKGDIAEGYSVSREKKESFPLTVTSAQKNPTAFYLCATRPTGLNTEAFFGQGTRLTVV.

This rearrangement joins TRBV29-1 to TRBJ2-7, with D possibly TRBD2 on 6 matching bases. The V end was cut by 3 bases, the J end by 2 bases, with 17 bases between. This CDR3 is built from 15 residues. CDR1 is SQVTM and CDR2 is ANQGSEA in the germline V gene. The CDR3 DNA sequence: TGCAGCGTTGAGTTGCTGGAGGGGTTGACCTACGAGCAGTACTTC. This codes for CSVELLEGLTYEQYF.

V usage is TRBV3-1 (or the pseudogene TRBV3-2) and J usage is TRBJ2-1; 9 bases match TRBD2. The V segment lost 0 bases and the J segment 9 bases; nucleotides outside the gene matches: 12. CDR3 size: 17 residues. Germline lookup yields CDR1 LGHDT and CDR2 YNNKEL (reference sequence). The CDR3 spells CASSQDDRGREVSEQFF. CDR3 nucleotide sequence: TGTGCCAGCAGCCAAGACGACCGCGGGAGGGAGGTTAGTGAGCAGTTCTTC.